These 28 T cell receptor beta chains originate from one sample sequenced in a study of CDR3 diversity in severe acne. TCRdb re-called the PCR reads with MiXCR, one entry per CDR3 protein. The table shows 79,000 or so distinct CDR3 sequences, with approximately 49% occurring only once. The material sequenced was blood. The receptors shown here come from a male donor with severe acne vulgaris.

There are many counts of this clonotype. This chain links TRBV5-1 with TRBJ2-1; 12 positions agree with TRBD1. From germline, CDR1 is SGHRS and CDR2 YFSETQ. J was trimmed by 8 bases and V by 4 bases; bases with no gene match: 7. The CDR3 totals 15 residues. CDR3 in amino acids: CASSPGQGARYEQFF. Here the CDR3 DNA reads TGCGCCAGCAGCCCGGGACAGGGGGCGCGTTATGAGCAGTTCTTC.

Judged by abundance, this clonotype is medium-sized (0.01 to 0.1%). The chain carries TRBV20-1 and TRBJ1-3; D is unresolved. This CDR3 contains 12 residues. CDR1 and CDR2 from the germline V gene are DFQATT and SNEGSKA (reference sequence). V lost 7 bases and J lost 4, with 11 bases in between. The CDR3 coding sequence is TGCAGTGTTATCACAGCCGGAAACACCATATATTTT. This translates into CSVITAGNTIYF.

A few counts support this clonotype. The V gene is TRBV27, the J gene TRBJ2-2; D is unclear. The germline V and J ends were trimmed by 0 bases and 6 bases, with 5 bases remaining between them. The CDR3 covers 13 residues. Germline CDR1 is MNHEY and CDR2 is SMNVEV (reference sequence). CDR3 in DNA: TGTGCCAGCAGTTTATCCGCCGCCGGGGAGCTGTTTTTT. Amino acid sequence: CASSLSAAGELFF.

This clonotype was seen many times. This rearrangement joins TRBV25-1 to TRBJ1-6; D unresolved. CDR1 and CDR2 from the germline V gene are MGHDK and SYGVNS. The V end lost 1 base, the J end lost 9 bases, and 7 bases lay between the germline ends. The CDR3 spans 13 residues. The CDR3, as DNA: TGTGCCAGCAGTGAATCACGGTTTTCACCCCTCCACTTT. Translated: CASSESRFSPLHF.

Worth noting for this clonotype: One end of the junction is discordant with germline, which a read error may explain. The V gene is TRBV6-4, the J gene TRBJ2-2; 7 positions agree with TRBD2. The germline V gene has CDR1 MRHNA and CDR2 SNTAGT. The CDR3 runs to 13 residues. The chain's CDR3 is CASSDSNTGERGF. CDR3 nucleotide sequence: TGTGCCAGCAGTGACTCGAACACCGGGGAGCGGGGTTTT.

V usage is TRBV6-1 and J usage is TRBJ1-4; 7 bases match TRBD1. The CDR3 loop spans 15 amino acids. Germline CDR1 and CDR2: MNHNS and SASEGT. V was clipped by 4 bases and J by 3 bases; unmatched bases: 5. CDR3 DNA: TGTGCCAGCAGTGTAAGGGACAGCCCTAATGAAAAACTGTTTTTT. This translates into CASSVRDSPNEKLFF.

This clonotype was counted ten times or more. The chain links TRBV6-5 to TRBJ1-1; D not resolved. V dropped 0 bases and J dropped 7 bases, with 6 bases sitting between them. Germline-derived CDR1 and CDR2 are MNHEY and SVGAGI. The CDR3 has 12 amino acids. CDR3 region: CASSYSIGEAFF. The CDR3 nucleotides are TGTGCCAGCAGTTACTCGATAGGTGAAGCTTTCTTT.

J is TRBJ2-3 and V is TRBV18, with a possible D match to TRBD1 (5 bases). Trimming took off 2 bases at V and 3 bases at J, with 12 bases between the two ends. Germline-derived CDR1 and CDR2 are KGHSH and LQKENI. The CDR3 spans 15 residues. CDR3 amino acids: CASSPNGQPTDTQYF. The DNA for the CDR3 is TGTGCCAGCTCACCAAACGGACAACCAACAGATACGCAGTATTTT.

Here the CDR3 reads CATSDPSGRAVTGELFF. DNA for the CDR3: TGTGCCACCAGTGACCCTAGCGGGAGGGCCGTCACCGGGGAGCTGTTTTTT. The genes are TRBV24-1 and TRBJ2-2, with TRBD2 matching 12 bases. Germline V gene sequence: CDR1 KGHDR, CDR2 SFDVKD. CDR3 length: 17 residues. Losses at the gene ends were 4 bases for V and 4 bases for J; bases not matched to a gene: 6.

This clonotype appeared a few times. The CDR3 protein is CASSYSTSGRGEQYF. For the CDR3, the DNA is TGTGCCAGCAGTTACTCGACTAGCGGGAGAGGGGAGCAGTACTTC. The rearrangement uses TRBV6-2 or TRBV6-3 and TRBJ2-7, with TRBD2 matching 12 bases. CDR3 length: 15 residues. V was pared by 0 bases and J by 7 bases, with 4 bases of the junction left unmatched. Germline V gene data show CDR1 as MNHEY and CDR2 as SVGEGT.

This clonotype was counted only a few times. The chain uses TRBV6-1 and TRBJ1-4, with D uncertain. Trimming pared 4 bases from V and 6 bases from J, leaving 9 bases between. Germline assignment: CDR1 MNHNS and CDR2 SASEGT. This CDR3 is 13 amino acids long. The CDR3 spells CASSAQGHEKLFF. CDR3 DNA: TGTGCCAGCAGTGCACAAGGGCATGAAAAACTGTTTTTT.

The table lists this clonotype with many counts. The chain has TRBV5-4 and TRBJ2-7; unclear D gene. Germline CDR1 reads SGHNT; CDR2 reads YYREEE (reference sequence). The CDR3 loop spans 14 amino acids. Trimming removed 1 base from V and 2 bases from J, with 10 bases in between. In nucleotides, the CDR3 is TGTGCCAGCAGCTTGAAACGGCAACCCTACGAGCAGTACTTC. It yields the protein CASSLKRQPYEQYF. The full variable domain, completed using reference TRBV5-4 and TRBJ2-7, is ETGVTQSPTHLIKTRGQQVTLRCSSQSGHNTVSWYQQALGQGPQFIFQYYREEENGRGNFPPRFSGLQFPNYSSELNVNALELDDSALYLCASSLKRQPYEQYFGPGTRLTVT.

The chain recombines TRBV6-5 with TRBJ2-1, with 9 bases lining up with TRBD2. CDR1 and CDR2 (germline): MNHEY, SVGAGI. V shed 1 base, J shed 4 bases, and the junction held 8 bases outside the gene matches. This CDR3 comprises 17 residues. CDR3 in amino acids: CASSYLGGRVIYNEQFF. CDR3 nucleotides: TGTGCCAGCAGTTACTTGGGCGGGAGGGTAATTTACAATGAGCAGTTCTTC.

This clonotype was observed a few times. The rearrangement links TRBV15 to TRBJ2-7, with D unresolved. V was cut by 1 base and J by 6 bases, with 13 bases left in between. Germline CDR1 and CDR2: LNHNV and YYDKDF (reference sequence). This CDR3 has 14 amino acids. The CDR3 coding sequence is TGTGCCACCAGCAGAGGGTTTGATCAGAGCGAGCAGTACTTC. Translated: CATSRGFDQSEQYF.

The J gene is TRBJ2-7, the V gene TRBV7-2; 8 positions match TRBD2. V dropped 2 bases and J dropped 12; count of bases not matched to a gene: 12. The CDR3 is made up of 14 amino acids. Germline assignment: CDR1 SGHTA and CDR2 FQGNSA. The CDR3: CASSLSPSGSRRYF. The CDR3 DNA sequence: TGTGCCAGCAGCTTATCTCCTAGCGGGTCAAGGAGGTACTTC.

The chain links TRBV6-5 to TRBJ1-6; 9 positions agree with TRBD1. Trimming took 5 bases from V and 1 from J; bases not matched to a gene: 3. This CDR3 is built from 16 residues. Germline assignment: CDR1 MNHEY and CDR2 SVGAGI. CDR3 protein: CASSGQGISYNSPLHF. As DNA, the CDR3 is TGTGCCAGCAGTGGACAGGGGATATCCTATAATTCACCCCTCCACTTT.

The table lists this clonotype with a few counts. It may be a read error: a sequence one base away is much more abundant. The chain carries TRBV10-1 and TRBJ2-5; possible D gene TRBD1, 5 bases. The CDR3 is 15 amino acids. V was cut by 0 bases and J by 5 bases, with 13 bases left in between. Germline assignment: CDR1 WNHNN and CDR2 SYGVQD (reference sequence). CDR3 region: CASSESNRKWETQYF. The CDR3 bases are TGCGCCAGCAGTGAGTCTAACAGGAAGTGGGAGACCCAGTACTTC.

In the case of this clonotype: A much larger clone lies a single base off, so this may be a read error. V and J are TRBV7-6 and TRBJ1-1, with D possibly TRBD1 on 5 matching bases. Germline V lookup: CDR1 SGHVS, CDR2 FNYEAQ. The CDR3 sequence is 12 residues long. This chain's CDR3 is CASSPETALALF. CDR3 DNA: TGTGCCAGCAGCCCCGAGACAGCTCTAGCTCTCTTT.

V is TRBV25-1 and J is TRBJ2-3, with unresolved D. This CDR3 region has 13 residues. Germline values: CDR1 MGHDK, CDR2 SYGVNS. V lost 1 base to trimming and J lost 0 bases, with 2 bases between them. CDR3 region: CASSEWSTDTQYF. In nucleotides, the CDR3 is TGTGCCAGCAGTGAATGGAGCACAGATACGCAGTATTTT. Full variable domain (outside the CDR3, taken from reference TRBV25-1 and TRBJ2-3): EADIYQTPRYLVIGTGKKITLECSQTMGHDKMYWYQQDPGMELHLIHYSYGVNSTEKGDLSSESTVSRIRTEHFPLTLESARPSHTSQYLCASSEWSTDTQYFGPGTRLTVL.

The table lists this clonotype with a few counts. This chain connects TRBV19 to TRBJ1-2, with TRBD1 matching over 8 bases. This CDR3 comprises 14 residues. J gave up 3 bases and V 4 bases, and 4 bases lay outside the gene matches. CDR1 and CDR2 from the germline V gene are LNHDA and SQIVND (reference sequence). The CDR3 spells CASSTQGAYYGYTF. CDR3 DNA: TGTGCCAGTAGTACCCAGGGGGCTTACTATGGCTACACCTTC.

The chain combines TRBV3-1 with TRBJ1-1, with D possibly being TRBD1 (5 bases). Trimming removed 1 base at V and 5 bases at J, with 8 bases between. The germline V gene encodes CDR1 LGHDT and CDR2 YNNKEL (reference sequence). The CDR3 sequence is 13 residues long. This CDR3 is CASSQGGRTEAFF. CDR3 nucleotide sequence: TGTGCCAGCAGCCAAGGGGGGAGGACTGAAGCTTTCTTT.

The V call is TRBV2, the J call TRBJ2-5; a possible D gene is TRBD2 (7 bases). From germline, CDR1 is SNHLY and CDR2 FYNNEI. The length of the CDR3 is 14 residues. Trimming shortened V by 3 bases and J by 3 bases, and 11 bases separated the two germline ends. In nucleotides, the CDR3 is TGTGCCAGCAGTGAGGGAGGGGGGGAAGAGACCCAGTACTTC. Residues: CASSEGGGEETQYF.

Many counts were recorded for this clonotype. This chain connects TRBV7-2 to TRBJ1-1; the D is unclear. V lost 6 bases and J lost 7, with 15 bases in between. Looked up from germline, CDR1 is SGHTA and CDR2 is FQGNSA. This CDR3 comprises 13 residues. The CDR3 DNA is TGTGCCAGCAGACCGAGGACCTCCAATGAAGCTTTCTTT. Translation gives CASRPRTSNEAFF.

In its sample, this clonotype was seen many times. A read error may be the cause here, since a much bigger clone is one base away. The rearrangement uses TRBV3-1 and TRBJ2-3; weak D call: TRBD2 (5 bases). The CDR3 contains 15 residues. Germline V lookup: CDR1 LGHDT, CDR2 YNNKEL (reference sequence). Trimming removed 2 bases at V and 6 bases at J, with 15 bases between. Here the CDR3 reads CASSQTRFWDDTQYF. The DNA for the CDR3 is TGTGCCAGCAGCCAAACTAGATTTTGGGATGATACGCAGTATTTT.

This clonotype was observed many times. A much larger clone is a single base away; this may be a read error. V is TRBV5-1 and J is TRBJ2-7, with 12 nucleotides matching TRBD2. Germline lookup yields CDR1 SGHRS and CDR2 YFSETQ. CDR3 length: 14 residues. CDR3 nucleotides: TGCGCCAGCAGCCTCACTAGCGGGAGGTCCGAGCAGCACTTC. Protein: CASSLTSGRSEQHF.

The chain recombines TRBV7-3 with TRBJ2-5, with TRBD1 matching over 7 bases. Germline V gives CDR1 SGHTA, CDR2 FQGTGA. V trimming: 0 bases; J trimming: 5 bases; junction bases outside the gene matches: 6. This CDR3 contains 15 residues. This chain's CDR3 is CASSLTGGETETQYF. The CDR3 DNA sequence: TGTGCCAGCAGCTTAACAGGGGGCGAAACGGAGACCCAGTACTTC.

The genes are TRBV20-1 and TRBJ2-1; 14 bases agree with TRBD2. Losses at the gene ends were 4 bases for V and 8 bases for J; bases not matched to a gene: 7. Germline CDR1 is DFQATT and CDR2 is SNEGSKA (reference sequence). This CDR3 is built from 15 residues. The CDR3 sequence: CSAKTSGREVDEQFF. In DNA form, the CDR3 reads TGCAGTGCTAAGACTAGCGGGAGGGAGGTAGATGAGCAGTTCTTC.

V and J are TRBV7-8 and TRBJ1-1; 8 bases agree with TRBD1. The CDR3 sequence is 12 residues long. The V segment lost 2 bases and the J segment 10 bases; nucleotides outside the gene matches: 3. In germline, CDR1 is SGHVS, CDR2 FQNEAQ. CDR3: CASSLRDRGAFF. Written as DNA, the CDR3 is TGTGCCAGCAGCTTACGCGACAGGGGAGCTTTCTTT.